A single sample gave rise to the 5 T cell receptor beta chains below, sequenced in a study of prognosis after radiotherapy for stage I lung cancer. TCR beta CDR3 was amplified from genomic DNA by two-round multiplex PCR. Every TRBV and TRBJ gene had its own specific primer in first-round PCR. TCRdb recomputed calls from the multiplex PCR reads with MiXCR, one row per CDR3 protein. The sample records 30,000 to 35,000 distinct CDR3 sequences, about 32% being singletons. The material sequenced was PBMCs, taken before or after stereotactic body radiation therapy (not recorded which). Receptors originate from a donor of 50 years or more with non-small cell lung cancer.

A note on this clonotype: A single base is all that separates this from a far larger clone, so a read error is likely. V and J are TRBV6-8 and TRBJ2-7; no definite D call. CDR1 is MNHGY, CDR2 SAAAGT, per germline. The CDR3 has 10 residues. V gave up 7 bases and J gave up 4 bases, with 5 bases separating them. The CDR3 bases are TGTGCCAGCATACATTACGAGCAGTACTTC. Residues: CASIHYEQYF.

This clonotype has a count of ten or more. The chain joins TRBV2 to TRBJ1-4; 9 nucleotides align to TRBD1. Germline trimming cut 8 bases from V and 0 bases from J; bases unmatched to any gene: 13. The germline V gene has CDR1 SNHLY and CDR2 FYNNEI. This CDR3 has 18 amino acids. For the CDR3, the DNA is TGTGCCAGCTCACCCACCGGGACAGGGAAAGCAACTAATGAAAAACTGTTTTTT. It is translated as CASSPTGTGKATNEKLFF.

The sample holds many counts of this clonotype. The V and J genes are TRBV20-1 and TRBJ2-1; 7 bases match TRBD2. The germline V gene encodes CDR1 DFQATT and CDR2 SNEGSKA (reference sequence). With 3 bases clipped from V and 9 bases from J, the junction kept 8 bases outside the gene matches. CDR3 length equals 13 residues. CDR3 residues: CSARDGGGSEQFF. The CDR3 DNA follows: TGCAGTGCTAGGGATGGGGGGGGGTCTGAGCAGTTCTTC.

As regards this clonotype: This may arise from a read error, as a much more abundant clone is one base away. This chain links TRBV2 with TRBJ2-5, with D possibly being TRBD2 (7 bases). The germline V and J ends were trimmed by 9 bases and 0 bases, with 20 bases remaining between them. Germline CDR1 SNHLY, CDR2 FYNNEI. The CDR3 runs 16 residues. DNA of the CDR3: TGTGCCAGGGGGGGGGGCGGGCGAATTTACCAAGAGACCCAGTACTTC. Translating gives CARGGGGRIYQETQYF.

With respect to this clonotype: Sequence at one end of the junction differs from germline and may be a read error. CDR3: CASSLAYGTSFHF. Written as DNA, the CDR3 is TGTGCCAGCAGCTTAGCCTACGGGACTAGCTTCCATTTT. The J gene is TRBJ2-3, the V gene TRBV11-2, with 9 bases aligning to TRBD2. The CDR3 runs 13 residues. In germline, CDR1 is SGHAT, CDR2 FQNNGV. The variable domain in full, with the rest retrieved from reference TRBV11-2 and TRBJ2-3, is EAGVAQSPRYKIIEKRQSVAFWCNPISGHATLYWYQQILGQGPKLLIQFQNNGVVDDSQLPKDRFSAERLKGVDSTLKIQPAKLEDSAVYLCASSLAYGTSFHFGPGTRLTVL.